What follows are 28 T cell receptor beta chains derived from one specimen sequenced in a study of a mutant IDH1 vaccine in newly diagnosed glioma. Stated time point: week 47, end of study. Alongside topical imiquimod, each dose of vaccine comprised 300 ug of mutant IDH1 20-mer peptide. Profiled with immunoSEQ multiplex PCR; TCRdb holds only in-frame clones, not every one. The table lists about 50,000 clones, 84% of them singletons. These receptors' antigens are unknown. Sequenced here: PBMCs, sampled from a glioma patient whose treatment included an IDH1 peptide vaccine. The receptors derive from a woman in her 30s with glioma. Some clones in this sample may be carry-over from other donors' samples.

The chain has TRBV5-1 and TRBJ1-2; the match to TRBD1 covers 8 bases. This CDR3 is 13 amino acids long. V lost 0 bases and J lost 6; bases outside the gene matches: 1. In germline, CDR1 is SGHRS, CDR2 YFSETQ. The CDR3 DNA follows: TGCGCCAGCAGCTTGGGACAGGGGAATGGCTACACCTTC. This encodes CASSLGQGNGYTF.

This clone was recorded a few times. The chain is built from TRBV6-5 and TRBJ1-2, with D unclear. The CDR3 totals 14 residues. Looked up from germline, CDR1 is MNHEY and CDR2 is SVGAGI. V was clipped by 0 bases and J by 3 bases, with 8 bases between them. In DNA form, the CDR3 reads TGTGCCAGCAGTTACTCGAACGGTGACTATGGCTACACCTTC. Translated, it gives CASSYSNGDYGYTF.

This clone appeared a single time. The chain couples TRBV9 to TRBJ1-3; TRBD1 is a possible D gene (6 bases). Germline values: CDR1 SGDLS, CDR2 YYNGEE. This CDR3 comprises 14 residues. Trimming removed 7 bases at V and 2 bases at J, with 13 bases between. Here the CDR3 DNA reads TGTGCCAGCGGCTTAAAGGGGGCTGGAAACACCATATATTTT. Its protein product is CASGLKGAGNTIYF.

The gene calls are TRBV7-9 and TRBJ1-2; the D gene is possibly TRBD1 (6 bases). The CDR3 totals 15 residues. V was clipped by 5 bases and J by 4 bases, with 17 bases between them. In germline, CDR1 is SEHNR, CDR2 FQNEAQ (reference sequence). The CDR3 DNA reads TGTGCCAGCAGCCCGAGTGGGGGCGCGGGCTATGGCTACACCTTC. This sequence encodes CASSPSGGAGYGYTF.

DNA of the CDR3: TGTGCCAGCAGTTTTAAGAGGGGGCTAGTGGCCGGGGAGCTGTTTTTT. It encodes CASSFKRGLVAGELFF. This rearrangement joins TRBV27 to TRBJ2-2; 7 bases are a match to TRBD1. The CDR3 length is 16 residues. Germline loops: CDR1 MNHEY, CDR2 SMNVEV (reference sequence). V lost 3 bases to trimming and J lost 6 bases; unmatched junction nucleotides: 10.

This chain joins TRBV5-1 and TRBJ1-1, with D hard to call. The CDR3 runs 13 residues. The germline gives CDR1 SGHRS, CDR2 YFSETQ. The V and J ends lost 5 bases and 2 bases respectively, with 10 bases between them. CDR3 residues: CASSSRSNTEAFF. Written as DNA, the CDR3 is TGCGCCAGCAGTTCCCGTTCAAACACTGAAGCTTTCTTT.

The CDR3 coding sequence is TGTGCCAGCAGCTCCGGACAGGGGAGCAATCAGCCCCAGCATTTT. Translating it yields CASSSGQGSNQPQHF. The chain has TRBV6-1 and TRBJ1-5, with 9 bases aligning to TRBD1. Per germline, CDR1 MNHNS and CDR2 SASEGT. The V segment lost 6 bases and the J segment 1 base; nucleotides outside the gene matches: 4. The CDR3 consists of 15 residues.

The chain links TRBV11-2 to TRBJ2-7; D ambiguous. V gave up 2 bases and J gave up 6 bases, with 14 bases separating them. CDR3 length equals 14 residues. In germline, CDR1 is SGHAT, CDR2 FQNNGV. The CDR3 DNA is TGTGCCAGCAGCTTAAATTGGGATCGGCTCGAGCAGTACTTC. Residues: CASSLNWDRLEQYF.

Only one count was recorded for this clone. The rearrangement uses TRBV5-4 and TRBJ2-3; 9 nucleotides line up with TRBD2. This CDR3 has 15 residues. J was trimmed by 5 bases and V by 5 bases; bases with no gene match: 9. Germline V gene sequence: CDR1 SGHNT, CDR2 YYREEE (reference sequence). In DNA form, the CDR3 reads TGTGCCAGCAGTCCCGCGGGGGGGCGGGGAGATACGCAGTATTTT. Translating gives CASSPAGGRGDTQYF.

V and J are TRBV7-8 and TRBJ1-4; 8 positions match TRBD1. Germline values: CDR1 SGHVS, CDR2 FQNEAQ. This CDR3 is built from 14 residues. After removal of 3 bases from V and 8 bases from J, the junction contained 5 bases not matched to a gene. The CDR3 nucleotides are TGTGCCAGCAGCTTTGGCTCAGGGGGCGAAAAACTGTTTTTT. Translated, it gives CASSFGSGGEKLFF.

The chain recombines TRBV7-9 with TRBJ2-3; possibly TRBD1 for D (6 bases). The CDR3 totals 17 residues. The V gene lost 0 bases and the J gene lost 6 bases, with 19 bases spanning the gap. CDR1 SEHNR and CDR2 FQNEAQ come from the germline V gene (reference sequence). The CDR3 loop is CASSLATGTPSGDTQYF. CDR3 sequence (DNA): TGTGCCAGCAGCTTAGCCACCGGGACACCCTCCGGGGATACGCAGTATTTT.

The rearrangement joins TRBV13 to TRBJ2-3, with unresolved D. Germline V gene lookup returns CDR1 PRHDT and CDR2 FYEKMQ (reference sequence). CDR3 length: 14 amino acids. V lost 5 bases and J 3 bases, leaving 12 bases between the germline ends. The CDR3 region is CASSVIDETDTQYF. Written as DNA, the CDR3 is TGTGCCAGCAGCGTAATAGACGAAACAGATACGCAGTATTTT.

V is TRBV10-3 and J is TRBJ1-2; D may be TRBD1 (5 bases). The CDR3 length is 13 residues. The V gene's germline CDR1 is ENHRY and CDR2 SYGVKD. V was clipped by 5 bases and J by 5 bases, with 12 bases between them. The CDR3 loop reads CAISKGRGYGYTF. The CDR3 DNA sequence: TGTGCCATCAGTAAGGGGAGGGGATATGGCTACACCTTC.

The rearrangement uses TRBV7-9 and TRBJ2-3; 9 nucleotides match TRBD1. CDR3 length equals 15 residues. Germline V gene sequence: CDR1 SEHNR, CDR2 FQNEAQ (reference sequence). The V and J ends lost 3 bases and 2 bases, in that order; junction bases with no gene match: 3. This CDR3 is CASSFGTGSTDTQYF. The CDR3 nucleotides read TGTGCCAGCAGCTTTGGGACAGGGTCCACAGATACGCAGTATTTT.

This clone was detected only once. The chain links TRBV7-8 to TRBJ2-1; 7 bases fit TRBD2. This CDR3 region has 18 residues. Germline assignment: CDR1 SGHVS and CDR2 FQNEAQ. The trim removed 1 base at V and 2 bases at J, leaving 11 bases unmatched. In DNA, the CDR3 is TGTGCCAGCAGCTTAGGAGTTCCTAGCGGAAGTCCCTACAATGAGCAGTTCTTC. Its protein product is CASSLGVPSGSPYNEQFF.

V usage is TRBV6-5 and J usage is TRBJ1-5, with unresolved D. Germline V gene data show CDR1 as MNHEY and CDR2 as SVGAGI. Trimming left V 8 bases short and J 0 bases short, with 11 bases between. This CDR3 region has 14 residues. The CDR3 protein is CASPQYDSNQPQHF. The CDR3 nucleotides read TGTGCCAGCCCCCAGTACGATAGCAATCAGCCCCAGCATTTT.

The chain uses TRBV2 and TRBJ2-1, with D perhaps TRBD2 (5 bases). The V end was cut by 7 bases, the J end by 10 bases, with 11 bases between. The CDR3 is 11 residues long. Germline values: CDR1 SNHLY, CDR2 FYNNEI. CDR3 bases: TGTGCCAGCAAACTAGACGGGGAGCAGTTCTTC. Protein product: CASKLDGEQFF.

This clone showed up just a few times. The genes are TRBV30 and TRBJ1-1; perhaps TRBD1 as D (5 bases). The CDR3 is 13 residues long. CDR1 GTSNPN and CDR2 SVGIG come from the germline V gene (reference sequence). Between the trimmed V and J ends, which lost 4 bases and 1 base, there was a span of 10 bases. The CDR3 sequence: CAWTQTANTEAFF. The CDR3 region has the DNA TGTGCCTGGACCCAGACAGCGAACACTGAAGCTTTCTTT.

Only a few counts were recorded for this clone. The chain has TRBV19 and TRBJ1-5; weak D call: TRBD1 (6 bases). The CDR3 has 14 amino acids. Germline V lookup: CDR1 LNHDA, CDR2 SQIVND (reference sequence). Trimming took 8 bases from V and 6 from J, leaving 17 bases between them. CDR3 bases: TGTGCCAGTCTAACCAGGGGTAATAGTCAGCCCCAGCATTTT. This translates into CASLTRGNSQPQHF.

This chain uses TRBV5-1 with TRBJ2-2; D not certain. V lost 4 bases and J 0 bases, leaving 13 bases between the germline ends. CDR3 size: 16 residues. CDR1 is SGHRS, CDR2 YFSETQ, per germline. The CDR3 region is CASSPAVGTNTGELFF. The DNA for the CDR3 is TGCGCCAGCAGCCCGGCGGTAGGGACGAACACCGGGGAGCTGTTTTTT.

CDR3 in amino acids: CASSRWTGTYEQYF. The CDR3 DNA reads as TGTGCCAGCTCACGATGGACAGGCACCTACGAGCAGTACTTC. V usage is TRBV18 and J usage is TRBJ2-7; 7 nucleotides match TRBD1. This CDR3 is built from 14 residues. Germline values: CDR1 KGHSH, CDR2 LQKENI. Trimming at V came to 4 bases and at J to 2 bases, leaving 5 bases not matched to a gene.

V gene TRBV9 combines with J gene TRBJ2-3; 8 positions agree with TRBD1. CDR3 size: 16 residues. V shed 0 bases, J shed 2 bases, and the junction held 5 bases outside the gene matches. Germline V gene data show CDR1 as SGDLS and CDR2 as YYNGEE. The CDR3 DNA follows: TGTGCCAGCAGCGTAGGAGGACAGGGACCCACAGATACGCAGTATTTT. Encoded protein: CASSVGGQGPTDTQYF.

The CDR3 loop is CASSNPQRGRHTDTQYF. As DNA, the CDR3 is TGCGCCAGCAGCAACCCCCAACGAGGGCGCCACACAGATACGCAGTATTTT. The gene calls are TRBV4-1 and TRBJ2-3, with D maybe TRBD2 (5 bases). With 5 bases removed from V and 2 bases from J, the gap between germline ends came to 20 bases. Looked up from germline, CDR1 is MGHRA and CDR2 is YSYEKL. This CDR3 is 17 amino acids long.

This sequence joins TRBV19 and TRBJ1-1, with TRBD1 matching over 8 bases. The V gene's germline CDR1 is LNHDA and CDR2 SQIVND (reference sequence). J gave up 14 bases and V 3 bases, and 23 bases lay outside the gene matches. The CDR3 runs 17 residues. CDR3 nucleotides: TGTGCCAGTAGTATGGGCGCAGGGGGCCTCCAATCCGGGCTGGGGTTCTTT. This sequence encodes CASSMGAGGLQSGLGFF.

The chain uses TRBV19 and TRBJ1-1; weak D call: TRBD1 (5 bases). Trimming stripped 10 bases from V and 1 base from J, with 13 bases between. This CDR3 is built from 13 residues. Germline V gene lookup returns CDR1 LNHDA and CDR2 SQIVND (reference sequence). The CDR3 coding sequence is TGTGCCACCTCGGGACTGTGGAACACTGAAGCTTTCTTT. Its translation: CATSGLWNTEAFF.

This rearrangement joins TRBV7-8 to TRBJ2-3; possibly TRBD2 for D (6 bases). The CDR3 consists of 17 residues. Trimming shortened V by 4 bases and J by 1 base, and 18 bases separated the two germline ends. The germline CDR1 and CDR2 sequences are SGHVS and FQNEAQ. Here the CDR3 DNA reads TGTGCCAGCAGCTCACGGTCGGGGCGCGGGGGCACAGATACGCAGTATTTT. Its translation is CASSSRSGRGGTDTQYF.

The DNA of the CDR3 is TGTGCCAGCAGTTGGTCCGAACCGAACACTGAAGCTTTCTTT. It encodes CASSWSEPNTEAFF. This chain uses TRBV6-6 with TRBJ1-1; the D is unclear. The CDR3 loop spans 14 amino acids. The V end lost 4 bases, the J end lost 1 base, and 10 bases lay between the germline ends. The germline V gene has CDR1 MNHNY and CDR2 SVGAGI (reference sequence).

The CDR3 region has the DNA TGTGCCAGCATCCGAGGGATTGAGACCCAGTACTTC. Residues: CASIRGIETQYF. The rearrangement links TRBV6-1 to TRBJ2-5, with D possibly matching TRBD2 (5 bases). Germline V lookup: CDR1 MNHNS, CDR2 SASEGT. The CDR3 runs to 12 residues. Trimming cost V 7 bases and J 5 bases, with 11 bases left between them.